This entry describes one T cell receptor beta chain. Its antigen is not known. Documented time point: newly diagnosed GD, antithyroid drugs for less than 3 months. The authors made the TCR library using RNA they extracted from PBMCs. Relying on iRepertoire HTBI primers and Arm-PCR of CDR3 regions, the team built TCR beta libraries. Original methodology: Among the samples, approximately 60 TRBV and around 15 TRBJ segments were identified. Each CDR3 protein gets one entry after TCRdb re-called the multiplex PCR reads with MiXCR. V and J calls and clone size were set by TCRdb, not the authors. The table records some 200,000 distinct CDR3 sequences, roughly a fifth of them present only once. The germline V gene has CDR1 DFQATT and CDR2 SNEGSKA (reference sequence). The CDR3 runs 15 residues. The V end lost 2 bases, the J end lost 1 base, and 14 bases lay between the germline ends. The sample originates from a study of regulatory T cells in long-lasting Graves disease.

Study-wide points: Thyroid tissue was not sampled; only peripheral blood was.

These data were likewise used in another study, on T cells in Graves' hyperthyroidism and ophthalmopathy. That work adds: Patients between 18 and 65 years old had hyperthyroidism, newly diagnosed and lasting under 2 months. TCR CDR3 regions were first amplified by RT-PCR with HTBI primers.

The clonotype comes from a woman aged 25-40 years with Graves disease. The sample consisted of peripheral blood mononuclear cells (PBMCs), taken at new diagnosis, from a patient treated with antithyroid drugs. This rearrangement joins TRBV20-1 to TRBJ1-2, with D possibly TRBD1 on 5 matching bases. CDR3 DNA sequence: TGCAGTGCTAGAAGCCCGGGGGGGGGTAACTATGGCTACACCTTC. Residues: CSARSPGGGNYGYTF.